The following is a T cell receptor (beta chain) sequence with its context. What it recognizes is unknown. The CDR3 consists of 17 residues. Germline V lookup: CDR1 LNHDA, CDR2 SQIVND (reference sequence). Trimming took off 4 bases at V and 2 bases at J, with 19 bases between the two ends. The assay was immunoSEQ multiplex PCR, and TCRdb's table has in-frame clones only and misses some. The sample shows 55,000 to 65,000 clones, over 95% of them seen only once. The sample originates from a study of siplizumab effects on memory and regulatory T cells. Study-wide results and caveats: Memory T cells appeared less diverse than naive cells, which seemed to contribute substantially to alloresponse. Siplizumab cultures yielded proliferating Tregs whose suppressive function was not confirmed. Under siplizumab, an average roughly 70% of mappable alloreactive CD4+ clones were Treg-derived, compared with over 25% in controls.

The V and J genes are TRBV19 and TRBJ2-3; maybe TRBD1 (5 bases). The clonotype originates from a human donor in good health. Input material: naive CD8+ T cells sorted from blood. The CDR3 sequence: CASSRGRVRGHTDTQYF. For the CDR3, the DNA is TGTGCCAGTAGTAGAGGACGGGTAAGGGGTCACACAGATACGCAGTATTTT.